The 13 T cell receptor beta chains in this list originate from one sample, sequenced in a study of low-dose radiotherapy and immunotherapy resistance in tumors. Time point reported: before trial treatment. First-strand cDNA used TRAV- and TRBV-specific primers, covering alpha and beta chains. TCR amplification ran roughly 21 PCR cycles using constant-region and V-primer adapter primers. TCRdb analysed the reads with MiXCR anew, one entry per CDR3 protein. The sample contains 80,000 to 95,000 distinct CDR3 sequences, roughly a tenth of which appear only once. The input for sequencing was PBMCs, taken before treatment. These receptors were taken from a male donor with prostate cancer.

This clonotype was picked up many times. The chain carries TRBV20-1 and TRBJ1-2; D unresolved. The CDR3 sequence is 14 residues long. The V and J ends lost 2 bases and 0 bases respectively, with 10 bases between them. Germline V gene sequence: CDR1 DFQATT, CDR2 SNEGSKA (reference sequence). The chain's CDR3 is CSARKGRANYGYTF. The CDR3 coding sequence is TGCAGTGCTAGAAAGGGCAGAGCTAACTATGGCTACACCTTC.

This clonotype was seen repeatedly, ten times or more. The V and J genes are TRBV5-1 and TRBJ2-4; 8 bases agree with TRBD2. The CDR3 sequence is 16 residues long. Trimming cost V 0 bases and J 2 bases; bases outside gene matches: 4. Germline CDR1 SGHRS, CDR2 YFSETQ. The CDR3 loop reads CASSLVRGGTKNIQYF. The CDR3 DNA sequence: TGCGCCAGCAGCTTGGTCCGGGGGGGAACCAAAAACATTCAGTACTTC.

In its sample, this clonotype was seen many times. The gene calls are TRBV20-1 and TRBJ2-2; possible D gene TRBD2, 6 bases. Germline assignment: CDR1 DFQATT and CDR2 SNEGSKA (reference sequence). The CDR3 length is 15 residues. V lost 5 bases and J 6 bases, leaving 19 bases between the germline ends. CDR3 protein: CSAQEGGSGSGELFF. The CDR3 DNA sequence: TGCAGTGCTCAAGAGGGAGGATCGGGTTCCGGGGAGCTGTTTTTT.

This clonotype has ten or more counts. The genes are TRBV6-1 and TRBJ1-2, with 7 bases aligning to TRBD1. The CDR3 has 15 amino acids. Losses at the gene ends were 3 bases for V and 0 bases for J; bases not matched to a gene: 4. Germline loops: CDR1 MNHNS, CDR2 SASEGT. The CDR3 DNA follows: TGTGCCAGCAGTGAGGGGACAGATCCTAACTATGGCTACACCTTC. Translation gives CASSEGTDPNYGYTF.

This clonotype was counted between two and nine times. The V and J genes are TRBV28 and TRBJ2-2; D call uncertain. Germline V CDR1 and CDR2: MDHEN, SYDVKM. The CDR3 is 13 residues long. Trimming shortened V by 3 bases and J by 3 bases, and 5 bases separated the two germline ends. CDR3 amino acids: CASSFVDTGELFF. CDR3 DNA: TGTGCCAGCAGTTTCGTGGACACCGGGGAGCTGTTTTTT.

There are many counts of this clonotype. In nucleotides, the CDR3 is TGTGCCACCCTACAGGGGGCCCCCTACGAGCAGTACTTC. It yields the protein CATLQGAPYEQYF. The V and J genes are TRBV6-5 and TRBJ2-7; 9 bases are shared with TRBD1. V shed 10 bases, J shed 2 bases, and the junction held 6 bases outside the gene matches. The germline CDR1 and CDR2 sequences are MNHEY and SVGAGI. The CDR3 totals 13 residues.

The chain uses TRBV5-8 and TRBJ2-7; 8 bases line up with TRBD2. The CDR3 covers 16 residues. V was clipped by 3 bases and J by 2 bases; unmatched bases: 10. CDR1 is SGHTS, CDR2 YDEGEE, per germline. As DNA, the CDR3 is TGTGCCAGCAGCTATGGCTGGAGCGGGAGCACCTACGAGCAGTACTTC. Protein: CASSYGWSGSTYEQYF.

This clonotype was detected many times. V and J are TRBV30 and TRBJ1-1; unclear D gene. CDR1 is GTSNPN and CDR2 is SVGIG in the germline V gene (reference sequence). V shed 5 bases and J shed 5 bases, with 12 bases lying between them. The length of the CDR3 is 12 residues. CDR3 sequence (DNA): TGTGCCTGGGAGCGGCTAGGGACTGAAGCTTTCTTT. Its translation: CAWERLGTEAFF.

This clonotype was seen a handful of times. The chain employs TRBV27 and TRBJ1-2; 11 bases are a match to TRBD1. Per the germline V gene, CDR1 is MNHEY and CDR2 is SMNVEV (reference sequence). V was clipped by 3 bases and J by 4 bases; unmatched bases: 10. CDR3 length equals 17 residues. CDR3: CASSFSGQGGVGYGYTF. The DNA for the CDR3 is TGTGCCAGCAGTTTTTCGGGACAGGGGGGAGTTGGCTATGGCTACACCTTC.

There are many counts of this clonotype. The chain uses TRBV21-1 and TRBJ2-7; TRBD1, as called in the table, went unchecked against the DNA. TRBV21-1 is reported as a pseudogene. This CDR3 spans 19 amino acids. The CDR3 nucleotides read TGTGCCAGCAGCAACCAGGCTCCCCTACGTCTTCCCTGGACCTACGAGCAGTACTTC. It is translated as CASSNQAPLRLPWTYEQYF.

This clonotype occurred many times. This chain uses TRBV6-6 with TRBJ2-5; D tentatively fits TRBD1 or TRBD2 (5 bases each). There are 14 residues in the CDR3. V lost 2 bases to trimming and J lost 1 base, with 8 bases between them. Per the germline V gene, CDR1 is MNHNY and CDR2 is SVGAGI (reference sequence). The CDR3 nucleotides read TGTGCCAGCAGTTACCGGGGACCCCAAGAGACCCAGTACTTC. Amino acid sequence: CASSYRGPQETQYF.

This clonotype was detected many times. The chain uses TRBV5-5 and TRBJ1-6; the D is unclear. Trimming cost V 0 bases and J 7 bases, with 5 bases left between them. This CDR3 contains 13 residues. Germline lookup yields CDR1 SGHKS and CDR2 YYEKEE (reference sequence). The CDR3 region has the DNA TGTGCCAGCAGCTTGGTCCGGAATTCACCCCTCCACTTT. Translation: CASSLVRNSPLHF.

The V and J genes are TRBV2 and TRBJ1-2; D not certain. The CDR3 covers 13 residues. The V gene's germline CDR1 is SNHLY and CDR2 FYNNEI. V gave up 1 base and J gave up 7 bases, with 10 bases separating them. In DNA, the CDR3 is TGTGCCAGCAGTGAAGTTACGGAGATTGGCTACACCTTC. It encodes CASSEVTEIGYTF.